This T cell receptor beta chain was found in a study of CD8 T cells in ankylosing spondylitis. V was cut by 7 bases and J by 0 bases, with 10 bases left in between. This CDR3 has 13 residues. Germline CDR1 SQVTM, CDR2 ANQGSEA. Library preparation for TCR beta used quantitative 5'-RACE with molecular barcodes. In TCRdb, the 5' RACE reads were re-called with MiXCR into one record per CDR3 protein. The data contain hundreds of thousands of distinct CDR3 sequences, about 20% of them singletons. This clonotype turned up a few times. Its specificity is not known. Study findings and constraints: Ankylosing spondylitis blood seemed to carry a telltale TCR beta motif made of roughly 8 highly homologous variants. Reportedly, matched ankylosing spondylitis synovial fluid was significantly enriched for disease-linked clones.

Sample: blood, either unsorted or a sorted T cell fraction (not recorded which). This TCR was sampled from a male donor with ankylosing spondylitis or in good health (not recorded which). The chain recombines TRBV29-1 with TRBJ2-4, with unresolved D. The CDR3 DNA reads TGCAGCGGTATCGGGCTAGCCAAAAACATTCAGTACTTC. It translates to CSGIGLAKNIQYF.